The subject of this entry is one T cell receptor (beta chain). Antigen unknown. The assay was immunoSEQ multiplex PCR, and TCRdb's table has in-frame clones only and misses some. Here the sample spans 120,000 or so clones, around 80% being singletons. This record belongs to a study of T cell responses to AZD1222 COVID-19 vaccine. Findings and limits, study-wide: Females made up more of the donors, who were largely white British, and clonal diversity may have come out too low.

Germline CDR1 reads SGDLS; CDR2 reads YYNGEE. Trimming cost V 3 bases and J 8 bases, with 17 bases left between them. The CDR3 spans 14 residues. Sequencing used peripheral blood, obtained on day 0 of AZD1222 vaccination. This clonotype originated in an adult in good health. The chain links TRBV9 to TRBJ1-2; no clear D gene. CDR3 sequence reads: CASSASRALGGYTF. The DNA for the CDR3 is TGTGCCAGCAGCGCCAGCCGGGCCCTGGGAGGCTACACCTTC.